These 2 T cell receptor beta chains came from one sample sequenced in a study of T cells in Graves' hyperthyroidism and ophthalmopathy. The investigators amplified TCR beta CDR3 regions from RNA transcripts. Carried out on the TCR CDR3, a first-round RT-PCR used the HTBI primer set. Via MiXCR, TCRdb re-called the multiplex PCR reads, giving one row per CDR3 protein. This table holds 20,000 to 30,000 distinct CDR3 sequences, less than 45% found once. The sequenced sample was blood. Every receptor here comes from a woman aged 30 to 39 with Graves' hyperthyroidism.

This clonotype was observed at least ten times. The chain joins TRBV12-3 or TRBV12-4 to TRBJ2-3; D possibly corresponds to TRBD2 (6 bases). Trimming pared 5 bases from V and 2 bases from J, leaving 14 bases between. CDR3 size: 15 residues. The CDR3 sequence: CASSPMGGLTDTQYF. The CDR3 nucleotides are TGTGCCAGCAGTCCGATGGGGGGACTCACAGATACGCAGTATTTT.

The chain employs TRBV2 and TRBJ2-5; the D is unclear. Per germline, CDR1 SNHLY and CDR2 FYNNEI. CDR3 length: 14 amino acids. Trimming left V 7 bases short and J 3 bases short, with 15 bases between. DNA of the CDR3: TGTGCCAGCATCGAGGCTGAGGCCGAAGAGACCCAGTACTTC. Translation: CASIEAEAEETQYF.